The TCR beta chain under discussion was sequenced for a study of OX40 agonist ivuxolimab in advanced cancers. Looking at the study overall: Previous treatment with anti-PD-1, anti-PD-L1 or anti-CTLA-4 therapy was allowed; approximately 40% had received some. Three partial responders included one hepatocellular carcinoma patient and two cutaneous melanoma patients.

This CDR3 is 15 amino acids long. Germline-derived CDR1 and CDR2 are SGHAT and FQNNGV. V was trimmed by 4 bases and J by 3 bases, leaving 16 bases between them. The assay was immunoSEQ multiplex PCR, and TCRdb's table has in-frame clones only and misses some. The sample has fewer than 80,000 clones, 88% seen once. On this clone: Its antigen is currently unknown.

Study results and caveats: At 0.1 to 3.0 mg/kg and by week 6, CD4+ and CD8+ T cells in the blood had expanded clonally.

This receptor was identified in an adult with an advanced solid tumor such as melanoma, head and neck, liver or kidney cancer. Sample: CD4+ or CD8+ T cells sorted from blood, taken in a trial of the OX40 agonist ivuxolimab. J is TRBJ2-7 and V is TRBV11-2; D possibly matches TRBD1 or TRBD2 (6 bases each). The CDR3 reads CASSSVGGRVYEQYF. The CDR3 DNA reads TGTGCCAGCAGCTCCGTCGGGGGCAGGGTCTACGAGCAGTACTTC.